This T cell receptor beta chain was recorded in a study of control samples from healthy donors and cancer patients. The V and J ends lost 5 bases and 0 bases respectively, with 11 bases between them. The CDR3 covers 15 residues. Germline CDR1 and CDR2: SGHAT and FQNNGV. Profiled with immunoSEQ multiplex PCR; TCRdb holds only in-frame clones, not every one. The repertoire has over 80,000 clones, 90% to 95% of them found once; the top ten carry about a sixth. Sequenced input: blood. The chain joins TRBV11-2 to TRBJ1-3; D not certain. This clonotype was sampled from a man aged 25 to 45 in good health. DNA of the CDR3: TGTGCCAGCAGCCAATGGGAGAGCTCTGGAAACACCATATATTTT. It is translated as CASSQWESSGNTIYF. Drawing the rest from reference TRBV11-2 and TRBJ1-3, the complete variable domain is EAGVAQSPRYKIIEKRQSVAFWCNPISGHATLYWYQQILGQGPKLLIQFQNNGVVDDSQLPKDRFSAERLKGVDSTLKIQPAKLEDSAVYLCASSQWESSGNTIYFGEGSWLTVV.